A few counts support the clone carrying this T cell receptor beta chain. The sample originates from a study of T-cell reconstitution after alpha-beta-depleted transplantation in children. The TCRbeta library was prepared with unique molecular identifiers. TCRdb fed the PCR reads into MiXCR, producing one record per CDR3 protein. The table has nearly 550,000 distinct CDR3 sequences, about 18% seen once. The sequence derives from a human donor who donated a stem cell graft to a child with acute lymphoblastic leukemia. Sequences were derived from PBMCs from the stem cell graft donor, sampled from the stem cell graft.

The CDR3 sequence: CASSFAGGGEKLFF. CDR3 in DNA: TGTGCCAGCAGCTTTGCAGGGGGGGGGGAAAAACTGTTTTTT. V and J are TRBV7-9 and TRBJ1-4; 7 nucleotides match TRBD1. Germline V lookup: CDR1 SEHNR, CDR2 FQNEAQ (reference sequence). The CDR3 sequence is 14 residues long. V dropped 3 bases and J dropped 8; count of bases not matched to a gene: 6.